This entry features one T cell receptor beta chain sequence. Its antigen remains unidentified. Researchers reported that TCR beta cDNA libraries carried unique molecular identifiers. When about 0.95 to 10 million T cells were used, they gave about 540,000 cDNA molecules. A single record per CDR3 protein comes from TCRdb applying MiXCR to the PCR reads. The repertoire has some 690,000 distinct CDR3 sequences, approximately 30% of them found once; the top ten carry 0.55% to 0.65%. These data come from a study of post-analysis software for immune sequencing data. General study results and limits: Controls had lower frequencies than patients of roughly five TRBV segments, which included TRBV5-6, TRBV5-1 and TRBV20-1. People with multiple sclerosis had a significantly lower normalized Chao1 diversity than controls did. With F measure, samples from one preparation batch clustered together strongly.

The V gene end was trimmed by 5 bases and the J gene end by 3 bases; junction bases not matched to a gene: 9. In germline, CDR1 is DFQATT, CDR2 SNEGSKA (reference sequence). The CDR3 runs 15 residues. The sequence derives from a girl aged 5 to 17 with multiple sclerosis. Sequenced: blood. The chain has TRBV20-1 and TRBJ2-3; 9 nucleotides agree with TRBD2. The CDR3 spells CSADAGTSRTDTQYF. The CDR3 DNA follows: TGCAGTGCTGATGCCGGGACTAGCAGAACAGATACGCAGTATTTT.